This T cell receptor beta chain originates from a study of immune evolution from preneoplasia to lung adenocarcinoma. Produced via immunoSEQ multiplex PCR; TCRdb's table is partial and in-frame only. The profile covers roughly 40,000 clones, with 74% appearing a single time and around 6.5% taken by the ten largest. Comments on this clone: Its antigen is currently unknown.

Histologic diagnosis was independently verified by two lung pathologists. Macro-dissection enriched premalignant or tumor cells before nucleic acid extraction. Points from the study as a whole: Top clone frequencies peaked in normal lung, apparently declining through invasive adenocarcinoma. Later-stage lesions seemingly showed higher T cell density and diversity than normal lung.

CDR1 and CDR2 (germline): SGHNT, YYREEE (reference sequence). V lost 0 bases, J lost 9 bases, and 5 bases stayed unmatched. The CDR3 extends over 14 amino acids. This receptor was identified in a person in their sixties with lung adenocarcinoma. The chain carries TRBV5-4 and TRBJ2-2, with 7 bases lining up with TRBD1. The sample consisted of FFPE invasive lung adenocarcinoma tissue. This chain's CDR3 is CASSLAGQLRELFF. The CDR3 bases are TGTGCCAGCAGCTTGGCGGGACAGCTCCGGGAGCTGTTTTTT.